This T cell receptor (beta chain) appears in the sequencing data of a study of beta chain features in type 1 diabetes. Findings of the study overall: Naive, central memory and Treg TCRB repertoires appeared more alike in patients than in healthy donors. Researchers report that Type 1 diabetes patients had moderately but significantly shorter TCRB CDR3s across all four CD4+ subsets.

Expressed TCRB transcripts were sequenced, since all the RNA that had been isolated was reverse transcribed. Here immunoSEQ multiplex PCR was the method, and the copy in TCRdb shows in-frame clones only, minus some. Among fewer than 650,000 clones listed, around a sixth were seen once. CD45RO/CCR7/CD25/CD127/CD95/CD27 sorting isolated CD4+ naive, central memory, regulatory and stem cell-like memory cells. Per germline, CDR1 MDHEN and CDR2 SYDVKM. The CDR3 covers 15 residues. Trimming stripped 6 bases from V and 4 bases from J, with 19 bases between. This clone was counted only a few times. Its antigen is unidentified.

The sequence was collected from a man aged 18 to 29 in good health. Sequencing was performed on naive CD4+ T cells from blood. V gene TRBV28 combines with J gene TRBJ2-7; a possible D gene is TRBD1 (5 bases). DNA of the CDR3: TGTGCCAGCAGCACGACTTCAGGGAAACCTTACGAGCAGTACTTC. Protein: CASSTTSGKPYEQYF. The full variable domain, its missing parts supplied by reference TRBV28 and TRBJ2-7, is DVKVTQSSRYLVKRTGEKVFLECVQDMDHENMFWYRQDPGLGLRLIYFSYDVKMKEKGDIPEGYSVSREKKERFSLILESASTNQTSMYLCASSTTSGKPYEQYFGPGTRLTVT.